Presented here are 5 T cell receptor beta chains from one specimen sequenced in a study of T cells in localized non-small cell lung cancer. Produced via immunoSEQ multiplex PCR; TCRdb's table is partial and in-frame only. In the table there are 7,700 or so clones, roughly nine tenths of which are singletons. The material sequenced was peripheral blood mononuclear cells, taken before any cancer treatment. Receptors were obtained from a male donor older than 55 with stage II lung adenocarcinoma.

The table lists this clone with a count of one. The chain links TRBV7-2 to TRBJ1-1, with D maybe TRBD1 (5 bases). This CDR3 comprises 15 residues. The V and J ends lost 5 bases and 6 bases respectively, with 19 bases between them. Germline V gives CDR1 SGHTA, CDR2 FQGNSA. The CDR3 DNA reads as TGTGCCAGCAGCCTCACCCAGGGTTTAATTGCTGAAGCTTTCTTT. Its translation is CASSLTQGLIAEAFF.

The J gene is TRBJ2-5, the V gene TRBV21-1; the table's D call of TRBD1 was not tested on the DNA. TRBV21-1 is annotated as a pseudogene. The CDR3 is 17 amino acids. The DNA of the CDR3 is TGTGCCAGCAGCAAAGAGGGCGGGACAGGGCCGGATGAGACCCAGTACTTC. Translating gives CASSKEGGTGPDETQYF.

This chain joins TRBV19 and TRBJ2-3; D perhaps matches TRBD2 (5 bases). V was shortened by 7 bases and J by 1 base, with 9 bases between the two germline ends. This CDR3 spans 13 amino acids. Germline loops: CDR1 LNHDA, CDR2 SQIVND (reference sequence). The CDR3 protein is CASTGLRTDTQYF. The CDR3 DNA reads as TGTGCCAGTACGGGGTTACGCACAGATACGCAGTATTTT. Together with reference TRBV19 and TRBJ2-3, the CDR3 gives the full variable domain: DGGITQSPKYLFRKEGQNVTLSCEQNLNHDAMYWYRQDPGQGLRLIYYSQIVNDFQKGDIAEGYSVSREKKESFPLTVTSAQKNPTAFYLCASTGLRTDTQYFGPGTRLTVL.

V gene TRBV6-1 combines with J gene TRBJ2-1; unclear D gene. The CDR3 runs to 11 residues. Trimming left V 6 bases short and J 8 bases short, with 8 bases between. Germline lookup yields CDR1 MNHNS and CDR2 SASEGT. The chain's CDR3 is CASRMRDEQFF. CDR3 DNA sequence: TGTGCCAGCAGAATGCGCGATGAGCAGTTCTTC.

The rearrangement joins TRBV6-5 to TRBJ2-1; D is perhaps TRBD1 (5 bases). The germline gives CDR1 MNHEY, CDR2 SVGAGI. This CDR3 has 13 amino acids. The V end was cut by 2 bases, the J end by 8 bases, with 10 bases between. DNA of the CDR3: TGTGCCAGCAGTTACACAGGAAGGGATGAGCAGTTCTTC. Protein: CASSYTGRDEQFF.